These T cell receptor beta chains were read from a single sample in a study of T cells in tuberculosis. TCRdb's copy holds only in-frame clones and misses some; the assay was immunoSEQ multiplex PCR. The table shows tens of thousands of clones, with around nine tenths occurring only once. Sequencing used PBMCs. The receptors here all came from a donor aged 10 to 29 with latent tuberculosis or without tuberculosis infection. Some clones in this sample may be carry-over from other donors' samples. Each CDR3 is given with its conserved first and last residue. A D gene is named only where the DNA matches it firmly. Expanded clones get a size class; other rows say once, few or many, or leave the size out.

CDR3 DNA: TGTGCCAGCAGCCCATCAGCGGCCAAGGTCTACGAGCAGTACTTC
CDR3 protein: CASSPSAAKVYEQYF
V gene: TRBV9
D gene: -
clone size: -
J gene: TRBJ2-7

CDR3 DNA: TGTGCCAGCAGCCAGGGGGCAAGATATACTGATGGCTACACCTTC
CDR3 protein: CASSQGARYTDGYTF
V gene: TRBV5-4
D gene: TRBD1
clone size: -
J gene: TRBJ1-2

CDR3 DNA: TGTGCCAGCAGTCCCGACAGGGCGTACAACACCATATATTTT
CDR3 protein: CASSPDRAYNTIYF
V gene: TRBV6-5
D gene: TRBD1
clone size: -
J gene: TRBJ1-3

CDR3 DNA: TGTGCCAGCAGCCAAGGGACTTACGAGCAGTACTTC
CDR3 protein: CASSQGTYEQYF
V gene: TRBV4-2
D gene: -
clone size: -
J gene: TRBJ2-7

CDR3 DNA: TGTGCCAGCAGTCCGACATTAATCTACGAGCAGTACTTC
CDR3 protein: CASSPTLIYEQYF
V gene: TRBV6-6
D gene: -
clone size: -
J gene: TRBJ2-7

CDR3 DNA: TGTGCCAGCAGCTTAGTAGCGGGAGAGACCTACGAGCAGTACTTC
CDR3 protein: CASSLVAGETYEQYF
V gene: TRBV7-8
D gene: TRBD2
clone size: -
J gene: TRBJ2-7

CDR3 DNA: TGTGCCGCAGGGGTCAGTGTTACAACTGAAGCTTTCTTT
CDR3 protein: CAAGVSVTTEAFF
V gene: TRBV9
D gene: -
clone size: -
J gene: TRBJ1-1

CDR3 DNA: TGTGCCAGCAGCTTAAGTCCAGGCAAGGTACCCCTCCACTTT
CDR3 protein: CASSLSPGKVPLHF
V gene: TRBV7-2
D gene: -
clone size: few
J gene: TRBJ1-6

CDR3 DNA: TGTGCCAGCTCACCGACGGACAGCATGAACACTGAAGCTTTCTTT
CDR3 protein: CASSPTDSMNTEAFF
V gene: TRBV18
D gene: -
clone size: -
J gene: TRBJ1-1

CDR3 DNA: TGTGCCAGCAGCCTAGCTTATCATGAGCAGTTCTTC
CDR3 protein: CASSLAYHEQFF
V gene: TRBV7-2
D gene: -
clone size: -
J gene: TRBJ2-1

CDR3 DNA: TGTGCCAGCAGCTCGACAGGGGCCTATGGCTACACCTTC
CDR3 protein: CASSSTGAYGYTF
V gene: TRBV5-4
D gene: TRBD1
clone size: -
J gene: TRBJ1-2

CDR3 DNA: TGTGCCAGCAGTCCAACGGGACAGGGGTCGATCTACGAGCAGTACTTC
CDR3 protein: CASSPTGQGSIYEQYF
V gene: TRBV27
D gene: TRBD1
clone size: -
J gene: TRBJ2-7

CDR3 DNA: TGCAGCGACAGAGCCCCGACTAGCCCAATCAGGAATGAGCAGTTCTTC
CDR3 protein: CSDRAPTSPIRNEQFF
V gene: TRBV29-1
D gene: TRBD2
clone size: -
J gene: TRBJ2-1

CDR3 DNA: TGTGCCAGCAGCGTAGCCTCTAACAATGAGCAGTTCTTC
CDR3 protein: CASSVASNNEQFF
V gene: TRBV9
D gene: -
clone size: -
J gene: TRBJ2-1

CDR3 DNA: TGTGCCAGCAGACAAACAGGGGGCACAGATACGCAGTATTTT
CDR3 protein: CASRQTGGTDTQYF
V gene: TRBV27
D gene: TRBD1
clone size: -
J gene: TRBJ2-3

CDR3 DNA: TGTGCCAGCTCACGGACAGGGGGGGAGACTGAAGCTTTCTTT
CDR3 protein: CASSRTGGETEAFF
V gene: TRBV18
D gene: TRBD1
clone size: -
J gene: TRBJ1-1

CDR3 DNA: TGTGCCAGCAGCCAATCTCGACAGGCTGGAAACACCATATATTTT
CDR3 protein: CASSQSRQAGNTIYF
V gene: TRBV4-2
D gene: -
clone size: once
J gene: TRBJ1-3

CDR3 DNA: TGTGCCAGCAGCTTCTGGTTCGCCGGACTGGCGGCTAACTATGGCTACACCTTC
CDR3 protein: CASSFWFAGLAANYGYTF
V gene: TRBV5-4
D gene: -
clone size: -
J gene: TRBJ1-2

CDR3 DNA: TGTGCCAGTAGTATTAAGGAGGGGAAACTGTTTTTT
CDR3 protein: CASSIKEGKLFF
V gene: TRBV19
D gene: -
clone size: -
J gene: TRBJ1-4